This T cell receptor beta chain was sequenced during a study of control samples from healthy donors and cancer patients. The germline V and J ends were trimmed by 0 bases and 5 bases, with 11 bases remaining between them. CDR1 is ENHRY and CDR2 is SYGVKD in the germline V gene. This CDR3 has 15 residues. This clone was counted between two and nine times. Some clones are missing from TCRdb's copy, which holds only in-frame ones; the method was immunoSEQ multiplex PCR. The table shows some 130,000 clones, with about 92% occurring only once. This chain links TRBV10-3 with TRBJ1-5; tentative D call: TRBD1 (6 bases). Sequenced: blood. The receptor was isolated from a woman in her 50s in good health. For the CDR3, the DNA is TGTGCCATCAGTGAGTCGCGAGGGGGGTATCAGCCCCAGCATTTT. Amino acids: CAISESRGGYQPQHF.